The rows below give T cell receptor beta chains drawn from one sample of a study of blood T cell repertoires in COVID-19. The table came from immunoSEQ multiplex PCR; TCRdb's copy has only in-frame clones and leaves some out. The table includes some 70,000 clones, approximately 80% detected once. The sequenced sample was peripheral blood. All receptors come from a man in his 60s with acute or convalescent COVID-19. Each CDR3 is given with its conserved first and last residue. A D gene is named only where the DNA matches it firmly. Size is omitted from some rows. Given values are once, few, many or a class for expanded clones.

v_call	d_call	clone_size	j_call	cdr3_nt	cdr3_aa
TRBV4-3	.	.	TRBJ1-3	TGCGCCAGCAGCCATCAGGGGCCTGGAAACACCATATATTTT	CASSHQGPGNTIYF
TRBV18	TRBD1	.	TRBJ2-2	TGTGCCAGCTCACCCCGGACAGGGGGCGGTAGCACCGGGGAGCTGTTTTTT	CASSPRTGGGSTGELFF
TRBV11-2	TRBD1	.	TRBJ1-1	TGTGCCAGCAGCTCGGGACAGGGGGCCGCTGAAGCTTTCTTT	CASSSGQGAAEAFF
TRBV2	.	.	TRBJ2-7	TGTGCCAGCAGTGATGGGGTAGCAGGAGGCGAGCAGTACTTC	CASSDGVAGGEQYF
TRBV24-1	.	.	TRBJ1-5	TGTGCCACCAGTGAACACGACAGAATGGCGCGTCAGCCCCAGCATTTT	CATSEHDRMARQPQHF
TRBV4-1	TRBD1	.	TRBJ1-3	TGCGCCAGCAGCCAGCCCCTCAGGGGGACCGGAAACACCATATATTTT	CASSQPLRGTGNTIYF
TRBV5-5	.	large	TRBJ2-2	TGTGCCAGCAGCTTACCCAGGAACACCGGGGAGCTGTTTTTT	CASSLPRNTGELFF
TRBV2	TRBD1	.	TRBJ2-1	TGTGCCAGCAGTGGGACAGGGTGGAATGAGCAGTTCTTC	CASSGTGWNEQFF
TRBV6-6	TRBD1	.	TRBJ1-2	TGTGCCAGCACCCGGGGCCAGGGGGCTGGTGGCTACACCTTC	CASTRGQGAGGYTF
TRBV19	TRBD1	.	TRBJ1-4	TGTGCCAGTGCCATCGGGACAGTTAATGAAAAACTGTTTTTT	CASAIGTVNEKLFF
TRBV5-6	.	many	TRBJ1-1	TGTGCCAGCAGCTTACCGGGACTTGGGGACACTGAAGCTTTCTTT	CASSLPGLGDTEAFF
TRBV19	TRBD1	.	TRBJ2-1	TGTGCCAGTAAGGGACAGGGGTGGAACAATGAGCAGTTCTTC	CASKGQGWNNEQFF
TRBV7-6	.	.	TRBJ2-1	TGTGCCAGCAGCTCACAACCCGGGGGACTGCAAGTGGTAGGAGAGCAGTTCTTC	CASSSQPGGLQVVGEQFF
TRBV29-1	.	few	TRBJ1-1	TGCAGCGTTGAAGACTACAGGCCGAACACTGAAGCTTTCTTT	CSVEDYRPNTEAFF
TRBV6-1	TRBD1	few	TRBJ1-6	TGTGCCAGCAGTGAAACCGGGACAGCAAAGGGTTCACCCCTCCACTTT	CASSETGTAKGSPLHF
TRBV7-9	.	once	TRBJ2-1	TGTGCCAGCAGCTCTCCAAGGGGAGGAAAGTTCTTC	CASSSPRGGKFF
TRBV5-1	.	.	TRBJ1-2	TGCGCCAGCAGCCCGGGCCCGCGGCCGGGGGGGGGAGCTACTAACTATGGCTACACCTTC	CASSPGPRPGGGATNYGYTF
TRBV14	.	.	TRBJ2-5	TGTGCCAGCAGCCAAATGTACGGGGAATCAACGGAGACCCAGTACTTC	CASSQMYGESTETQYF
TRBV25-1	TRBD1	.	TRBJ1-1	TGTGCCAGCAGTGCCCCGACAGGGGGCGCGAACACTGAAGCTTTCTTT	CASSAPTGGANTEAFF
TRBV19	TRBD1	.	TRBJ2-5	TGTGCCAGTGGACCAACAGGGGGTCAAGAGACCCAGTACTTC	CASGPTGGQETQYF
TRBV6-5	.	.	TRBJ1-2	TGTGCCAGCAGTTCAGGAACTAACTATGGCTACACCTTC	CASSSGTNYGYTF
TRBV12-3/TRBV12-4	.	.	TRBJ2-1	TGTGCCAGCTCGACTAACAATGAGCAGTTCTTC	CASSTNNEQFF
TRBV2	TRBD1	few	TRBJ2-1	TGTGCCAGCAGGGGGGACAGGGGGTCCTACAATGAGCAGTTCTTC	CASRGDRGSYNEQFF
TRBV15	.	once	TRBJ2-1	TGTGCCACCAGCAGAGATCGTCAGGAACCCTACAATGAGCAGTTCTTC	CATSRDRQEPYNEQFF
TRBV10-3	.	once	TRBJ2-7	TGTGCCATCAGTGAGTTCGAGTTTTCCTACGAGCAGTACTTC	CAISEFEFSYEQYF
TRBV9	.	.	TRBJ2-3	TGTGCCAGCAGCTCGCGGGACCAGAGCACAGATACGCAGTATTTT	CASSSRDQSTDTQYF
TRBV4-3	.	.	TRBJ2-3	TGCGCCAGCAGCAGGGGCAGGGCAGATACGCAGTATTTT	CASSRGRADTQYF